This TCR beta chain comes out of a study of CD8+ T cells in alopecia areata. Across the study: Patients remained on tofacitinib for 6 to 18 months and then went 6 months without it. Notes on the study in general: Patients shared TCRs less clearly than mice did, possibly for HLA-related reasons. Sequencing of scalp samples also includes resident alphabeta T cells from normal skin.

As to this clone: Antigen unknown.

PBMCs, the starting material, were the source of sorted CD4+ and CD8+ T cells. RNA was isolated and reverse transcribed to cDNA, the sequencing template. Clones were read by immunoSEQ multiplex PCR, and TCRdb kept only the in-frame ones, dropping some. The sample lists over 110,000 clones, 40% to 55% occurring once. Germline V gene lookup returns CDR1 MNHNY and CDR2 SVGAGI (reference sequence). CDR3 size: 12 residues. V was cut by 2 bases and J by 15 bases, with 14 bases left in between. Sequenced material: CD4+ T cells sorted from blood, taken at week 0. This sequence was found in a human donor with alopecia areata. This sequence joins TRBV6-6 and TRBJ1-5; D gene unclear. The CDR3 sequence is CASSYDHREPHF. The CDR3 region has the DNA TGTGCCAGCAGTTACGACCACCGGGAGCCGCATTTT.